These T cell receptor beta chains were read from a single sample in a study of cytomegalovirus exposure and HLA in healthy donors. TCRdb keeps only in-frame clones here, not all; method: immunoSEQ multiplex PCR. This sample has 130,000 to 150,000 clones; around 79% occur once, and the top ten carry 2.5% to 3.5%. The sequencing sample was made of PBMCs. The source is a male donor in good health and CMV-seronegative. Both conserved end residues are part of each CDR3. The D gene is left open where the match is weak. Only part of the rows carry a size: once, few, many, or a class if the clone is expanded.

>TRBJ1-1|NA|12|TRBV7-9|NA
TGTGCCAGCAGCTTAGCTTTCGGGGGGGCTTTCTTT
CASSLAFGGAFF
>TRBJ1-2|NA|13|TRBV4-2|NA
TGTGCCAGCACACGGATCGGGTCCTATGGCTACACCTTC
CASTRIGSYGYTF
>TRBJ1-2|NA|19|TRBV7-9|TRBD1
TGTGCCAGCAGCTCCCCAGGGGGAGACAGGGTTCAACCTTCTTATGGCTACACCTTC
CASSSPGGDRVQPSYGYTF
>TRBJ2-1|NA|14|TRBV11-3|TRBD2
TGTGCCAGCAGCTTGACTAGCGGGATTGGTGAGCAGTTCTTC
CASSLTSGIGEQFF
>TRBJ1-3|NA|13|TRBV6-1|TRBD1
TGTGCCAGCAGTGACCACAGGGGTGACACCATATATTTT
CASSDHRGDTIYF
>TRBJ2-7|NA|15|TRBV11-2|NA
TGTGCCAGCAGCTTAGGTCCTTCGGCGGTCTACGAGCAGTACTTC
CASSLGPSAVYEQYF
>TRBJ2-7|NA|13|TRBV5-4|NA
TGTGCCAGCAGCTGGGCGGGGCGGAACGAGCAGTACTTC
CASSWAGRNEQYF
>TRBJ2-7|NA|15|TRBV9|TRBD1
TGTGCCAGCAGCGCGAGCGGGACAGGGGACTACGAGCAGTACTTC
CASSASGTGDYEQYF
>TRBJ1-5|few|14|TRBV6-1|NA
TGTGCCAGCACGATGGCAGGGGAGGGTCAGCCCCAGCATTTT
CASTMAGEGQPQHF
>TRBJ2-7|NA|16|TRBV7-9|TRBD2
TGTGCCAGCAGCTCTAGGGTACTAGCGGGAGCAAACGAGCAGTACTTC
CASSSRVLAGANEQYF
>TRBJ2-6|NA|17|TRBV19|NA
TGTGCCAGTAGTCGCGCCCGAGGGGGTTCTGGGGCCAACGTCCTGACTTTC
CASSRARGGSGANVLTF
>TRBJ2-6|NA|13|TRBV30|NA
TGTGCCTGGAGTCACTCTGGGGCCAACGTCCTGACTTTC
CAWSHSGANVLTF
>TRBJ2-7|NA|13|TRBV6-1|NA
TGTGCCAGCAGTGATCGGGGATCGGGCGAGCAGTACTTC
CASSDRGSGEQYF
>TRBJ1-2|NA|14|TRBV5-1|NA
TGCGCCAGCAGCGCCGAAACGGGACAATATGGCTACACCTTC
CASSAETGQYGYTF
>TRBJ1-1|NA|14|TRBV5-4|NA
TGTGCCAGCAGCTTGGAATTAATGAACACTGAAGCTTTCTTT
CASSLELMNTEAFF
>TRBJ2-1|NA|16|TRBV10-3|NA
TGTGCCATCAGTGAGTCGACGCGGAGCCACTACAATGAGCAGTTCTTC
CAISESTRSHYNEQFF
>TRBJ2-3|once|15|TRBV9|NA
TGTTCCAGCACTAGAGGGACTCCTAGCACAGATACGCAGTATTTT
CSSTRGTPSTDTQYF
>TRBJ2-1|once|15|TRBV13|TRBD2
TGTGCCAGCAGCTCCAAGACTAGCGGGGGCAATGAGCAGTTCTTC
CASSSKTSGGNEQFF
>TRBJ1-2|NA|15|TRBV19|NA
TGTGCCAGTAGTATAGAGGCAGGGAGGGACTATGGCTACACCTTC
CASSIEAGRDYGYTF
>TRBJ2-7|once|13|TRBV7-9|NA
TGTGCCAGCAGCCAAGGACCCCGGGGCGAGCAGTACTTC
CASSQGPRGEQYF
>TRBJ1-2|NA|16|TRBV7-9|NA
TGTGCCAGCAGCGGCACCCGACTTCCGTCTAACTATGGCTACACCTTC
CASSGTRLPSNYGYTF
>TRBJ1-2|NA|14|TRBV6-6|TRBD1
TGTGCCAGCAGCGGGGACAGTTTAGTCTATGGCTACACCTTC
CASSGDSLVYGYTF
>TRBJ2-5|NA|12|TRBV29-1|NA
TGCAGCGTTCCAGTAATCCAAGAGACCCAGTACTTC
CSVPVIQETQYF
>TRBJ2-7|NA|14|TRBV19|TRBD1
TGTGCCAGTAGCGGCGGGACAGGAGCGTACGAGCAGTACTTC
CASSGGTGAYEQYF
>TRBJ2-7|NA|14|TRBV4-1|TRBD1
TGCGCCAGCAGCCGAAACGACAGGGGGGTCGAGCAGTACTTC
CASSRNDRGVEQYF
>TRBJ2-1|NA|16|TRBV27|TRBD1
TGTGCCAGCAGTTTACTTGGGGACAGGGGGCTCGATGAGCAGTTCTTC
CASSLLGDRGLDEQFF
>TRBJ1-1|NA|17|TRBV29-1|NA
TGCAGCGTTGAGTCCCGAGGCCGTCCAGGGATGAACACTGAAGCTTTCTTT
CSVESRGRPGMNTEAFF
>TRBJ1-4|few|15|TRBV4-1|NA
TGCGCCAGCAGCCAAACCGGGGGGACGAATGAAAAACTGTTTTTT
CASSQTGGTNEKLFF
>TRBJ1-4|NA|18|TRBV4-1|TRBD1
TGCGCCAGCAGCCAAGGACAGGGGGCGTACATTGATGGTGAAAAACTGTTTTTT
CASSQGQGAYIDGEKLFF
>TRBJ2-3|NA|17|TRBV27|NA
TGTGCCAGCAGTTTTGATTCGAGGACACTGCACACAGATACGCAGTATTTT
CASSFDSRTLHTDTQYF
>TRBJ1-1|NA|12|TRBV5-1|TRBD1
TGCGCCAGCAGCATGGGGACAGCTGAAGCTTTCTTT
CASSMGTAEAFF
>TRBJ1-3|NA|16|TRBV4-1|NA
TGCGCCAGCAGCCAAGAAGAAGCTATCTCTGGAAACACCATATATTTT
CASSQEEAISGNTIYF
>TRBJ2-3|once|16|TRBV5-1|TRBD1
TGCGCCAGCAGCCCACGCTGGGACAGGGCCACAGATACGCAGTATTTT
CASSPRWDRATDTQYF
>TRBJ2-7|NA|13|TRBV30|NA
TGTGCCTGTCGACAGCTTAGCTCCTACGAGCAGTACTTC
CACRQLSSYEQYF
>TRBJ2-1|NA|15|TRBV7-2|NA
TGTGCCAGCAGCTTACGGAGCGCCTCCTACAATGAGCAGTTCTTC
CASSLRSASYNEQFF
>TRBJ1-4|few|14|TRBV5-6|NA
TGTGCCAGCAGCTTCGGTCAGGGAACTGAAAAACTGTTTTTT
CASSFGQGTEKLFF
>TRBJ2-2|NA|15|TRBV6-4|TRBD2
TGTGCCAGCAGTGAGACTAGCGGAAACACCGGGGAGCTGTTTTTT
CASSETSGNTGELFF
>TRBJ2-2|NA|17|TRBV30|TRBD1
TGTGCCTGGAGACCATTACAGGGGACCTTGAACACCGGGGAGCTGTTTTTT
CAWRPLQGTLNTGELFF
>TRBJ2-7|NA|13|TRBV30|NA
TGTGCCTGGAGCCCGGTCGGAAACTACGAGCAGTACTTC
CAWSPVGNYEQYF
>TRBJ1-4|few|15|TRBV5-1|NA
TGCGCCAGCAGTCACGAAGACAGGAGTAATGAAAAACTGTTTTTT
CASSHEDRSNEKLFF
>TRBJ2-3|once|19|TRBV4-2|TRBD2
TGTGCCAGCAGCCAAGTCCGATCGGGGGGAAATTTGGGCACAGATACGCAGTATTTT
CASSQVRSGGNLGTDTQYF
>TRBJ1-2|NA|20|TRBV30|TRBD1
TGTGCCATCTGGAAGGGGGCCAGGCCGGTGCTGAGGGGCGATTGGGATGGCTACACCTTC
CAIWKGARPVLRGDWDGYTF
>TRBJ2-3|NA|15|TRBV6-5|TRBD2
TGTGCCAGCAGTTCCCCCGCGGGGGTTTTGGATACGCAGTATTTT
CASSSPAGVLDTQYF
>TRBJ2-3|NA|17|TRBV9|TRBD2
TGTGCCAGCAGCGTAGGGGCTAGCGGGGGTCTCACAGATACGCAGTATTTT
CASSVGASGGLTDTQYF
>TRBJ2-1|NA|15|TRBV27|NA
TGTGCCAGCAGTTTATCGGGGAGCTCCTACAATGAGCAGTTCTTC
CASSLSGSSYNEQFF
>TRBJ1-1|NA|13|TRBV27|TRBD1
TGTGCCAGCATGAGACAGGGAGGCACTGAAGCTTTCTTT
CASMRQGGTEAFF
>TRBJ2-1|NA|14|TRBV5-1|TRBD2
TGCGCCAGCGGCGCGGGGGGGCTTTACAATGAGCAGTTCTTC
CASGAGGLYNEQFF
>TRBJ2-7|NA|15|TRBV10-2|NA
TGCGCCAGCAGAGCTTACAAGGGGGTCTCCTACGAGCAGTACTTC
CASRAYKGVSYEQYF
>TRBJ1-2|NA|17|TRBV9|NA
TGTGCCAGCAGCGACTATCCCCTCGGTGGCCCTAACTATGGCTACACCTTC
CASSDYPLGGPNYGYTF
>TRBJ1-3|NA|13|TRBV28|TRBD1
TGTGCCAGCCGGACAGGGGGCGCGGACACCATATATTTT
CASRTGGADTIYF
>TRBJ1-6|NA|14|TRBV29-1|TRBD1
TGCAGCGTTGCAATTGGGACAGAGGATTCACCCCTCCACTTT
CSVAIGTEDSPLHF
>TRBJ2-5|NA|10|TRBV7-5|NA
TGTGCCGGCGCCGACTGGGAGCAGTACTTC
CAGADWEQYF
>TRBJ1-5|NA|14|TRBV27|NA
TGTGCCAGCAGGGGGGAGGATCCGGGTCAGCCCCAGCATTTT
CASRGEDPGQPQHF
>TRBJ2-1|NA|18|TRBV9|NA
TGTGCCAGCAGCGATCACAGGCAACACCCCTCGGAGTACAATGAGCAGTTCTTC
CASSDHRQHPSEYNEQFF